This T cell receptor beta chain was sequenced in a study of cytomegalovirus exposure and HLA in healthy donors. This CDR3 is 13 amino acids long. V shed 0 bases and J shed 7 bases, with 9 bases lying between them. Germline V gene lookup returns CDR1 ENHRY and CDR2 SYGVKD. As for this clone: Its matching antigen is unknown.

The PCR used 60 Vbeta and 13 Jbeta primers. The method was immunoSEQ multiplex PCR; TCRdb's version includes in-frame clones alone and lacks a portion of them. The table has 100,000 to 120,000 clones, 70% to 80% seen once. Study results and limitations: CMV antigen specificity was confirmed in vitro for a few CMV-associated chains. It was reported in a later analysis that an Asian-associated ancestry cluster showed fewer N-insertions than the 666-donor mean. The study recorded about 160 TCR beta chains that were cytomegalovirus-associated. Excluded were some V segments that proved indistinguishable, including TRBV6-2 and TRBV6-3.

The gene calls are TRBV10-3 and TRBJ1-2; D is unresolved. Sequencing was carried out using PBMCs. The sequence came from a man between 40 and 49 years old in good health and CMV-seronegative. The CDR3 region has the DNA TGTGCCATCAGTGAGTCTGGTTACAGTGGCTACACCTTC. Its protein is CAISESGYSGYTF.